The clone carrying this T cell receptor (beta chain) was recorded many times. Its antigen remains unidentified. Using RNA transcripts as the source, TCR beta CDR3 regions were amplified. First-round RT-PCR of the TCR CDR3 relied on the HTBI primer set. TCRdb re-analysed the multiplex PCR reads in MiXCR, keeping a single row per CDR3 protein. This sample carries approximately 480,000 distinct CDR3 sequences, around 21% of them seen once, and the ten largest clones take around a quarter. This sample stems from a study of T cells in Graves' hyperthyroidism and ophthalmopathy. Study-wide background: At the time of initial diagnosis and before any treatment, peripheral blood was collected. General observations from the study: Stable hyperthyroidism was separated from ophthalmopathy by a model based on 13 V-J features.

The CDR3 extends over 12 amino acids. Germline V gene lookup returns CDR1 MDHEN and CDR2 SYDVKM. V shed 11 bases and J shed 0 bases, with 10 bases lying between them. Patients aged 18 to 65 had newly diagnosed hyperthyroidism lasting under 2 months. Orbital computed tomography and thyroid ultrasound, together with serum TRAb and thyroxine and clinical symptoms, were used for diagnoses. The TCR comes from a young man with Graves' hyperthyroidism. The sample taken for sequencing was blood. This sequence joins TRBV28 and TRBJ1-1; tentative D call: TRBD1 (5 bases). CDR3 nucleotide sequence: TGTGCCGCCTGGGGGGTGAACACTGAAGCTTTCTTT. This gives the protein CAAWGVNTEAFF.